This is a list of T cell receptor beta chains from one sample in a study of blood T cell repertoires in COVID-19. Data came from immunoSEQ multiplex PCR; TCRdb stores just in-frame clones and leaves some out. The table includes around 250,000 clones, around 84% detected once. The sequenced material came from peripheral blood. These TCRs come from a woman in her seventies with active or convalescent COVID-19. CDR3s include the opening cysteine and the closing phenylalanine or tryptophan. The D gene is left open where the match is weak. Clone size is not always given. Where it is, it says once, few, many or a class for expanded clones.

clone_size d_call j_call v_call cdr3_nt cdr3_aa
- - TRBJ2-5 TRBV9 TGTGCCAGCAGCGTACAAATTGAGGGAGAGACCCAGTACTTC CASSVQIEGETQYF
- TRBD1 TRBJ2-7 TRBV5-1 TGCGCCAGCAGCCCAACCCGGGGGACAGGAGACGAGCAGTACTTC CASSPTRGTGDEQYF
- - TRBJ2-7 TRBV12-3/TRBV12-4 TGTGCCAGCAGTGCATTAACTTACGAGCAGTACTTC CASSALTYEQYF
- - TRBJ1-5 TRBV18 TGTGCCAGCTCACCGTCGGGGTTTCAGCCCCAGCATTTT CASSPSGFQPQHF
- - TRBJ2-7 TRBV18 TGTGCCAGCTCACCGCCTCCAGGGAAAGCCCCCTACGAGCAGTACTTC CASSPPPGKAPYEQYF
once TRBD1 TRBJ1-6 TRBV29-1 TGCAGCGTTGGACAGGGGGACGGTTCACCCCTCCACTTT CSVGQGDGSPLHF
- - TRBJ2-2 TRBV12-5 TGTGCTAGTGGGGACGGGGGCAGGGGGATCCTCATGCTTCGCACCGGGGAGCTGTTTTTT CASGDGGRGILMLRTGELFF
- TRBD1 TRBJ1-4 TRBV6-6 TGTGCCACCGTCGACAGGGGGAATGAAAAACTGTTTTTT CATVDRGNEKLFF
- TRBD2 TRBJ2-1 TRBV5-8 TGTGCCAGCAGCGTGGGACCGGGACTAGCGGGCGTTAGCTCCTACAATGAGCAGTTCTTC CASSVGPGLAGVSSYNEQFF
once - TRBJ2-5 TRBV7-9 TGTGCCAGCAGCTTAGAACGGACAGAGGAGACCCAGTACTTC CASSLERTEETQYF
- - TRBJ1-2 TRBV6-5 TGTGCCAGCAGTTACCAGGGGCGCTACACCTTC CASSYQGRYTF
- - TRBJ1-5 TRBV7-3 TGTGCCAGCAGCTTTCTCGGGCAGCCCCAGCATTTT CASSFLGQPQHF
- TRBD1 TRBJ2-5 TRBV19 TGTGCCAGTAGCCGGACAGGGGGAGAGACCCAGTACTTC CASSRTGGETQYF
- - TRBJ1-4 TRBV19 TGTGCCAGTACTGAGATGTCACAGGGACATGAAAAACTGTTTTTT CASTEMSQGHEKLFF
- - TRBJ2-1 TRBV6-1 TGTGCCAGCACCGGGTACAATGAGCAGTTCTTC CASTGYNEQFF
- TRBD2 TRBJ2-2 TRBV6-5 TGTGCCAGCAGTTATAGCGGGGGTAGACAAGGGGAGCTGTTTTTT CASSYSGGRQGELFF
- TRBD1 TRBJ1-1 TRBV18 TGTGCCAGCTCACCAAGTCCGGGGACAGGGAACACTGAAGCTTTCTTT CASSPSPGTGNTEAFF
- TRBD2 TRBJ2-3 TRBV19 TGTGCCAGTAGACCTCATCCGGGACTAGCGGGGGGAACCACAGATACGCAGTATTTT CASRPHPGLAGGTTDTQYF
- - TRBJ1-6 TRBV11-2 TGTGCCAGCAGTGACAGAGTTCAAAATTCACCCCTCCACTTT CASSDRVQNSPLHF
once - TRBJ1-1 TRBV5-6 TGTGCCAGCAGCCGGATCGAGGGCGACACTGAAGCTTTCTTT CASSRIEGDTEAFF